These 28 T cell receptor beta chains originate from one sample sequenced in a study of blood T cell repertoires in COVID-19. Profiled with immunoSEQ multiplex PCR; TCRdb holds only in-frame clones, not every one. This table holds just over 150,000 clones, roughly four fifths found once. The source material was peripheral blood. These receptor sequences come from a woman of 80 years or more with acute or convalescent COVID-19.

V and J are TRBV6-5 and TRBJ2-1; TRBD2 aligns across 11 bases. J was trimmed by 7 bases and V by 6 bases; bases with no gene match: 8. This CDR3 contains 15 residues. The germline gives CDR1 MNHEY, CDR2 SVGAGI. The CDR3 DNA is TGTGCCAGCAGCTCGGGACTAGCGGTCGTAAATGAGCAGTTCTTC. Its protein is CASSSGLAVVNEQFF.

This rearrangement joins TRBV29-1 to TRBJ2-1, with 7 bases lining up with TRBD2. V lost 7 bases, J lost 0 bases, and 9 bases stayed unmatched. The CDR3 sequence is 15 residues long. In germline, CDR1 is SQVTM, CDR2 ANQGSEA. The chain's CDR3 is CSGAGSFSSYNEQFF. The CDR3 DNA follows: TGCAGCGGAGCGGGAAGCTTCAGCTCCTACAATGAGCAGTTCTTC.

V gene TRBV23-1 combines with J gene TRBJ1-2, with D unclear. TRBV23-1 qualifies as an ORF whose function is uncertain. The CDR3 is 13 residues long. V was cut by 4 bases and J by 6 bases, with 12 bases left in between. The CDR3 sequence: CASSPIGGHGYTF. The CDR3 DNA is TGCGCCAGCAGTCCCATCGGCGGCCATGGCTACACCTTC.

This chain joins TRBV11-2 and TRBJ1-4; D ambiguous. The length of the CDR3 is 16 residues. Germline loops: CDR1 SGHAT, CDR2 FQNNGV. Deletions cut 5 bases from V and 8 bases from J, with 21 bases between. CDR3 sequence: CASSHLEKGRGEKLFF. As DNA, the CDR3 is TGTGCCAGCAGCCATCTAGAGAAGGGAAGAGGGGAAAAACTGTTTTTT. Based on the CDR3 plus reference TRBV11-2 and TRBJ1-4, the full variable domain is EAGVAQSPRYKIIEKRQSVAFWCNPISGHATLYWYQQILGQGPKLLIQFQNNGVVDDSQLPKDRFSAERLKGVDSTLKIQPAKLEDSAVYLCASSHLEKGRGEKLFFGSGTQLSVL.

This clone was picked up one time. The gene calls are TRBV2 and TRBJ2-2, with TRBD2 matching 13 bases. Germline CDR1 SNHLY, CDR2 FYNNEI. This CDR3 comprises 17 residues. V shed 6 bases, J shed 3 bases, and the junction held 7 bases outside the gene matches. CDR3 DNA sequence: TGTGCCAGCAGACCGGGACTAGCGGGAAGATACACCGGGGAGCTGTTTTTT. This gives the protein CASRPGLAGRYTGELFF.

This chain links TRBV6-5 with TRBJ1-3; no clear D gene. The CDR3 contains 16 residues. The ends were cut back, 0 bases at V and 1 base at J, with 10 bases in the middle. Germline V lookup: CDR1 MNHEY, CDR2 SVGAGI. The CDR3 bases are TGTGCCAGCAGTTACTCGGGCAGATCTTCTGGAAACACCATATATTTT. Its protein is CASSYSGRSSGNTIYF.

The CDR3 sequence: CASSQYGPGSPLHF. In nucleotides, the CDR3 is TGTGCCAGCAGCCAATATGGGCCAGGGTCACCCCTCCACTTT. The chain links TRBV16 to TRBJ1-6; possibly TRBD1 for D (5 bases). CDR1 and CDR2 (germline): KGHSY, FQNENV. CDR3 length: 14 residues. Trimming shortened V by 1 base and J by 10 bases, and 11 bases separated the two germline ends. Full variable domain (missing parts from reference TRBV16 and TRBJ1-6): GEEVAQTPKHLVRGEGQKAKLYCAPIKGHSYVFWYQQVLKNEFKFLISFQNENVFDETGMPKERFSAKCLPNSPCSLEIQATKLEDSAVYFCASSQYGPGSPLHFGNGTRLTVT.

The chain is built from TRBV21-1 and TRBJ2-1; TRBD2 is the table's D call and was not checked against the DNA. TRBV21-1 is classified as a pseudogene. The CDR3 is made up of 20 amino acids. The CDR3 DNA reads TGTGCCAGCAGCACCCAAATGGCTAGCGGGAGGGGCTGGAGCGACAATGAGCAGTTCTTC. Translating gives CASSTQMASGRGWSDNEQFF.

The V gene is TRBV5-4, the J gene TRBJ1-2; 11 nucleotides line up with TRBD1. From germline, CDR1 is SGHNT and CDR2 YYREEE (reference sequence). This CDR3 spans 17 amino acids. V was pared by 0 bases and J by 3 bases, with 7 bases of the junction left unmatched. DNA for the CDR3: TGTGCCAGCAGCTTGGGAGGGAGGACAGGGGGCGACTATGGCTACACCTTC. Amino acid sequence: CASSLGGRTGGDYGYTF.

This sequence joins TRBV10-1 and TRBJ1-1; possible D gene TRBD1, 5 bases. Between the trimmed V and J ends, which lost 3 bases and 1 base, there was a span of 9 bases. Germline CDR1 reads WNHNN; CDR2 reads SYGVQD (reference sequence). This CDR3 has 14 amino acids. Here the CDR3 reads CASSEGQGNTEAFF. DNA for the CDR3: TGCGCCAGCAGTGAAGGGCAGGGGAACACTGAAGCTTTCTTT.

This clone was observed a handful of times. The chain recombines TRBV3-1 (or the pseudogene TRBV3-2) with TRBJ2-7; 7 nucleotides agree with TRBD1. After removal of 1 base from V and 2 bases from J, the junction contained 2 bases not matched to a gene. Germline lookup yields CDR1 LGHDT and CDR2 YNNKEL (reference sequence). This CDR3 has 14 residues. This chain's CDR3 is CASSQGGTAYEQYF. DNA of the CDR3: TGTGCCAGCAGCCAAGGGGGGACAGCCTACGAGCAGTACTTC.

This chain links TRBV5-1 with TRBJ2-1; 8 nucleotides align to TRBD2. The J segment lost 0 bases and the V segment lost 3 bases, leaving 5 bases of the junction unmatched. CDR3 size: 16 residues. CDR1 SGHRS and CDR2 YFSETQ come from the germline V gene. CDR3 sequence (DNA): TGCGCCAGCAGCTCCGTAGCGGGGAGCTCCTACAATGAGCAGTTCTTC. Translating gives CASSSVAGSSYNEQFF.

J is TRBJ1-4 and V is TRBV5-5; 7 nucleotides agree with TRBD1. The CDR3 is 14 amino acids. Trimming cost V 4 bases and J 8 bases; bases outside gene matches: 8. Germline-derived CDR1 and CDR2 are SGHKS and YYEKEE (reference sequence). The CDR3 DNA reads as TGTGCCAGCAGCCCCCGGGACAGAGGGGAAAAACTGTTTTTT. It specifies CASSPRDRGEKLFF.

The chain joins TRBV4-3 to TRBJ2-2; D is unresolved. The CDR3 extends over 17 amino acids. The germline V and J ends were trimmed by 0 bases and 0 bases, with 11 bases remaining between them. Germline loops: CDR1 LGHNA, CDR2 YSLEER. CDR3 loop: CASSQELADTNTGELFF. The DNA of the CDR3 is TGCGCCAGCAGCCAAGAATTAGCAGATACGAACACCGGGGAGCTGTTTTTT.

The chain recombines TRBV7-9 with TRBJ2-1, with unresolved D. The ends were cut back, 5 bases at V and 9 bases at J, with 17 bases in the middle. Germline V CDR1 and CDR2: SEHNR, FQNEAQ (reference sequence). This CDR3 is 14 amino acids long. The CDR3 DNA follows: TGTGCCAGCAGCCTCCATGGTCTGCCTAGTGAGCAGTTCTTC. This sequence encodes CASSLHGLPSEQFF.

This clone was recorded many times. This chain connects TRBV7-8 to TRBJ2-3, with TRBD2 identical over 12 bases. CDR3 length equals 16 residues. Germline V lookup: CDR1 SGHVS, CDR2 FQNEAQ. V dropped 2 bases and J dropped 4; count of bases not matched to a gene: 4. The CDR3 nucleotides read TGTGCCAGCAGCTTACTAGCGGGAGGGCCCCCAGATACGCAGTATTTT. Translated, it gives CASSLLAGGPPDTQYF.

As to this clone: The sample contains more than one DNA sequence encoding this CDR3. This chain connects TRBV30 to TRBJ1-2; no firm D call. V lost 0 bases and J lost 4, with 9 bases in between. Germline CDR1 reads GTSNPN; CDR2 reads SVGIG (reference sequence). The CDR3 consists of 13 residues. The CDR3 DNA sequence: TGTGCCTGGAGTGTACGAGGAAGCTATGGCTACACCTTC. Translated: CAWSVRGSYGYTF.

The chain recombines TRBV19 with TRBJ2-7; D remains ambiguous. The V gene lost 5 bases and the J gene lost 2 bases, with 13 bases spanning the gap. CDR3 length: 14 amino acids. Germline CDR1 LNHDA, CDR2 SQIVND (reference sequence). The chain's CDR3 is CASSSLRFPYEQYF. The CDR3 DNA reads as TGTGCCAGTAGTTCCCTGAGATTTCCCTACGAGCAGTACTTC.

V and J are TRBV11-3 and TRBJ2-5; D may be TRBD1 (5 bases). The CDR3 sequence is 13 residues long. Germline CDR1 SGHNT, CDR2 YENEEA. The V gene lost 0 bases and the J gene lost 3 bases, with 5 bases spanning the gap. As DNA, the CDR3 is TGTGCCAGCAGCTTAGACAGGGAAGAGACCCAGTACTTC. Translating it yields CASSLDREETQYF.

The V and J genes are TRBV6-5 and TRBJ1-1, with 7 positions matching TRBD1. This CDR3 contains 12 residues. V was pared by 2 bases and J by 9 bases, with 3 bases of the junction left unmatched. Germline CDR1 and CDR2: MNHEY and SVGAGI. The chain's CDR3 is CASSYDRVQAFF. CDR3 sequence (DNA): TGTGCCAGCAGTTACGACAGGGTCCAAGCTTTCTTT.

The chain combines TRBV4-1 with TRBJ1-1; TRBD1 agrees at 7 bases. J gave up 4 bases and V 4 bases, and 6 bases lay outside the gene matches. The germline CDR1 and CDR2 sequences are MGHRA and YSYEKL. The CDR3 is 14 residues long. The DNA of the CDR3 is TGCGCCAGCAGCCGAACAGGGGACGGCACTGAAGCTTTCTTT. It yields the protein CASSRTGDGTEAFF.

The gene calls are TRBV3-1 (or the pseudogene TRBV3-2) and TRBJ1-2; D is uncertain. V was pared by 3 bases and J by 6 bases, with 8 bases between. CDR3 length: 12 amino acids. Germline CDR1 reads LGHDT; CDR2 reads YNNKEL (reference sequence). As DNA, the CDR3 is TGTGCCAGCAGCCACGAGGGAGATGGCTACACCTTC. Translating it yields CASSHEGDGYTF.

The V gene is TRBV10-1, the J gene TRBJ2-7; no firm D call. Germline lookup yields CDR1 WNHNN and CDR2 SYGVQD (reference sequence). The CDR3 contains 11 residues. Trimming pared 5 bases from V and 4 bases from J, leaving 6 bases between. DNA of the CDR3: TGCGCCAGCAGTACCGGGTACGAGCAGTACTTC. This translates into CASSTGYEQYF.

This clone appeared once. The chain combines TRBV2 with TRBJ1-2; TRBD1 matches at 9 bases. Trimming removed 6 bases from V and 4 bases from J; junction bases left unmatched: 6. CDR1 and CDR2 (germline): SNHLY, FYNNEI. The CDR3 is 14 amino acids. The CDR3 DNA reads as TGTGCCAGCAGGGGGACAGGGAGGGGCTATGGCTACACCTTC. Protein: CASRGTGRGYGYTF.

The rearrangement joins TRBV15 to TRBJ2-7; TRBD1 might be the D (5 bases). The CDR3 runs to 18 residues. The germline CDR1 and CDR2 sequences are LNHNV and YYDKDF (reference sequence). Trimming removed 3 bases at V and 3 bases at J, with 24 bases between. CDR3 nucleotide sequence: TGTGCCACCAGCAGTACCCATGCTTTAGACAGCCAATTCTACGAGCAGTACTTC. It translates to CATSSTHALDSQFYEQYF.

This rearrangement joins TRBV12-5 to TRBJ1-2; 7 bases are shared with TRBD1. Germline V CDR1 and CDR2: LGHNT, FRNRAP. The CDR3 is 14 amino acids. After removal of 0 bases from V and 8 bases from J, the junction contained 6 bases not matched to a gene. CDR3 bases: TGTGCTAGTGGTTTGGTACGTAGAGGGGGCGGCTACACCTTC. It is translated as CASGLVRRGGGYTF.

V usage is TRBV30 and J usage is TRBJ2-7, with D perhaps TRBD1 (7 bases). This CDR3 contains 12 residues. Germline CDR1 and CDR2: GTSNPN and SVGIG (reference sequence). V was cut by 6 bases and J by 6 bases, with 15 bases left in between. As DNA, the CDR3 is TGTGCCTGTCCAGGGGGGAGAGGCGAGCAGTACTTC. Translated, it gives CACPGGRGEQYF.

This clone was detected only once. The chain combines TRBV15 with TRBJ1-2, with TRBD1 matching over 12 bases. Germline assignment: CDR1 LNHNV and CDR2 YYDKDF (reference sequence). V shed 3 bases and J 6 bases; nucleotides not matched to a gene: 5. CDR3 length: 15 residues. The CDR3 DNA follows: TGTGCCACCAGCAGGGGACAGGGGGCCATCCATGGCTACACCTTC. Translating it yields CATSRGQGAIHGYTF.